The subject of this entry is one TCR beta chain. The PCR contained 60 Vbeta and 13 Jbeta primers. Method: immunoSEQ multiplex PCR; TCRdb's copy keeps in-frame clones and lacks some. The sample lists roughly 120,000 clones; approximately 80% were seen once. This entry belongs to a study of cytomegalovirus exposure and HLA in healthy donors. This clonotype was obtained from a male donor in good health and CMV-seropositive. The sequenced sample was PBMCs.

CDR3: CAIKGTDDQPQHF. Written as DNA, the CDR3 is TGTGCCATCAAAGGGACAGACGATCAGCCCCAGCATTTT. The chain combines TRBV10-3 with TRBJ1-5; TRBD1 agrees at 7 bases. The V and J ends lost 7 bases and 5 bases, in that order; junction bases with no gene match: 5. In germline, CDR1 is ENHRY, CDR2 SYGVKD. This CDR3 is built from 13 residues.